Listed below are T cell receptor beta chains from one sample, sequenced in a study of cytomegalovirus exposure and HLA in healthy donors. Generated by immunoSEQ multiplex PCR, the TCRdb table keeps only in-frame clones and is missing some. The sample records approximately 150,000 clones, roughly nine tenths being singletons. The sequencing sample was made of PBMCs. These receptors were obtained from a man aged 18-30 years in good health and CMV-seropositive. Both conserved end residues are part of each CDR3. Each record gives: V gene, clone size, J gene, D gene, CDR3 protein, CDR3 DNA. D genes are given only for firm matches. A row's size may be missing; if present it is once, few, many or a size class.

TRBV28	once	TRBJ2-1	TRBD2	CASRTPSGGYNEQFF	TGTGCCAGCAGAACCCCTAGCGGGGGGTACAATGAGCAGTTCTTC
TRBV11-2	-	TRBJ2-4	TRBD2	CASRGREPGANIQYF	TGTGCCAGCAGGGGGCGGGAGCCCGGGGCAAACATTCAGTACTTC
TRBV9	-	TRBJ2-5	TRBD2	CASSPGLGKETQYF	TGTGCCAGCAGTCCGGGACTAGGAAAAGAGACCCAGTACTTC
TRBV6-4	medium-sized	TRBJ2-3	-	CASSLAAGTDTQYF	TGTGCCAGCAGTCTAGCTGCGGGCACAGATACGCAGTATTTT
TRBV29-1	-	TRBJ2-7	TRBD2	CSPVGTSGKGEQYF	TGCAGCCCCGTCGGGACTAGCGGGAAGGGCGAGCAGTACTTC
TRBV4-3	once	TRBJ2-1	TRBD2	CASSQVVSGGNNEQFF	TGCGCCAGCAGCCAAGTGGTCAGCGGGGGTAACAATGAGCAGTTCTTC
TRBV5-1	-	TRBJ1-1	-	CASSNQYQFTEAFF	TGCGCCAGCAGCAATCAGTACCAATTCACTGAAGCTTTCTTT
TRBV2	-	TRBJ2-1	-	CASSVYEQFF	TGTGCCAGCAGTGTCTATGAGCAGTTCTTC
TRBV27	-	TRBJ2-3	TRBD2	CASSLLPGLGGDTQYF	TGTGCCAGCAGTCTATTACCAGGACTAGGAGGAGATACGCAGTATTTT
TRBV29-1	-	TRBJ2-3	TRBD2	CSVGFGGGTDTQYF	TGCAGCGTTGGGTTCGGGGGGGGCACAGATACGCAGTATTTT
TRBV5-1	-	TRBJ1-1	-	CASSLKFRTSMNTEAFF	TGCGCCAGCAGCTTGAAGTTCAGGACAAGCATGAACACTGAAGCTTTCTTT
TRBV2	-	TRBJ1-1	-	CASSELHSAEAFF	TGTGCCAGCAGTGAATTACATTCAGCTGAAGCTTTCTTT
TRBV2	-	TRBJ2-7	-	CASQGRMQYF	TGTGCCAGCCAGGGTAGGATGCAGTACTTC
TRBV5-1	-	TRBJ2-3	TRBD1	CASSFGTADTQYF	TGCGCCAGCAGCTTTGGGACAGCAGATACGCAGTATTTT
TRBV6-5	-	TRBJ1-2	-	CASSYRVRGGGYTF	TGTGCCAGCAGTTATCGGGTAAGGGGCGGTGGCTACACCTTC
TRBV4-1	-	TRBJ2-7	TRBD1	CASSQVGQGSYEQYF	TGCGCCAGCAGCCAGGTGGGACAGGGGAGCTACGAGCAGTACTTC
TRBV19	-	TRBJ1-2	TRBD1	CACRRQGEVNYGYTF	TGTGCCTGTCGACGGCAGGGGGAGGTTAACTATGGCTACACCTTC
TRBV7-2	few	TRBJ1-5	-	CASSLDLYSNQPQHF	TGTGCCAGCAGCTTAGACCTCTATAGCAATCAGCCCCAGCATTTT
TRBV27	-	TRBJ2-2	TRBD2	CASSLIGRGGTGELFF	TGTGCCAGCAGTTTAATAGGACGGGGGGGCACCGGGGAGCTGTTTTTT
TRBV5-1	once	TRBJ2-6	TRBD1	CASSPGQAGLTF	TGCGCCAGCAGCCCGGGACAGGCCGGGTTGACTTTC
TRBV27	-	TRBJ1-2	-	CASSLSMGRGGGGYTF	TGTGCCAGCAGTTTATCGATGGGGAGGGGGGGCGGTGGCTACACCTTC
TRBV5-5	-	TRBJ1-1	-	CASRPTGGTEAFF	TGTGCCAGCAGGCCCACGGGGGGCACTGAAGCTTTCTTT
TRBV25-1	-	TRBJ2-5	-	CASRKQVQETQYF	TGTGCCAGCAGAAAGCAGGTCCAAGAGACCCAGTACTTC
TRBV19	-	TRBJ2-2	-	CASSHSLSGFTGELFF	TGTGCCAGTAGCCATAGCCTATCAGGGTTCACCGGGGAGCTGTTTTTT
TRBV27	few	TRBJ2-7	TRBD1	CASSLTGGEQYF	TGTGCCAGCAGCCTCACAGGGGGCGAGCAGTACTTC
TRBV7-9	once	TRBJ2-1	TRBD1	CASSHGQAWGNEQFF	TGTGCCAGCAGCCATGGACAGGCGTGGGGCAATGAGCAGTTCTTC
TRBV2	-	TRBJ2-1	TRBD2	CASRSSGRRFGDEQFF	TGTGCCAGCCGGTCCAGCGGGAGAAGGTTCGGCGATGAGCAGTTCTTC
TRBV9	-	TRBJ2-3	TRBD1	CASSVAGTGSSDTQYF	TGTGCCAGCAGCGTAGCCGGGACAGGGTCTTCAGATACGCAGTATTTT
TRBV6-5	-	TRBJ2-5	TRBD2	CASSYSGLAGGETQYF	TGTGCCAGCAGTTACTCAGGGCTAGCGGGGGGGGAGACCCAGTACTTC
TRBV7-2	-	TRBJ1-1	TRBD1	CASTVLQGFGAFF	TGTGCCAGCACCGTGTTACAGGGGTTCGGGGCTTTCTTT
TRBV5-1	few	TRBJ2-1	-	CASAGQSSYNEQFF	TGCGCCAGCGCAGGACAGAGCTCCTACAATGAGCAGTTCTTC
TRBV2	-	TRBJ1-5	-	CASSDNPQPQHF	TGTGCCAGCAGTGACAATCCCCAGCCCCAGCATTTT
TRBV19	once	TRBJ1-1	-	CASNGQLNTEAFF	TGTGCCAGTAACGGACAGCTGAACACTGAAGCTTTCTTT
TRBV7-2	-	TRBJ2-3	-	CASSLIGGPDTQYF	TGTGCCAGCAGCTTAATCGGGGGGCCAGATACGCAGTATTTT
TRBV4-1	-	TRBJ2-1	-	CASSQDPGDTQSYNEQFF	TGCGCCAGCAGCCAAGATCCTGGTGACACTCAGAGCTACAATGAGCAGTTCTTC
TRBV5-1	once	TRBJ2-7	TRBD1	CASSLEGAVSYEQYF	TGCGCCAGCAGCTTGGAGGGGGCGGTATCCTACGAGCAGTACTTC
TRBV7-2	-	TRBJ1-4	-	CASRLQTGTNEKLFF	TGTGCCAGCAGGCTCCAGACAGGAACTAATGAAAAACTGTTTTTT
TRBV7-9	-	TRBJ2-3	TRBD2	CASSPSGRGTDTQYF	TGTGCCAGCAGCCCTAGCGGGAGGGGGACAGATACGCAGTATTTT
TRBV28	-	TRBJ2-7	TRBD1	CASSPRTGQGAGEQYF	TGTGCCAGCAGCCCCAGGACTGGACAGGGGGCGGGGGAGCAGTACTTC
TRBV6-1	-	TRBJ2-1	-	CASSLANSLYNEQFF	TGTGCCAGCAGTCTAGCGAATTCCCTCTACAATGAGCAGTTCTTC
TRBV27	once	TRBJ1-4	-	CASSLKGDGKLFF	TGTGCCAGCAGTTTGAAGGGGGACGGGAAACTGTTTTTT
TRBV19	-	TRBJ1-5	-	CASSIASNQPQHF	TGTGCCAGTAGTATAGCCAGTAATCAGCCCCAGCATTTT
TRBV13	-	TRBJ2-3	-	CASSHLRIPGRYF	TGTGCCAGCAGCCACCTAAGAATACCTGGGCGGTATTTT
TRBV7-9	-	TRBJ2-1	-	CASSLAASYNEQFF	TGTGCCAGCAGCTTAGCAGCGTCCTACAATGAGCAGTTCTTC
TRBV28	-	TRBJ2-7	-	CASSLFEMNEQYF	TGTGCCAGCAGTTTATTTGAGATGAACGAGCAGTACTTC
TRBV7-2	-	TRBJ2-7	TRBD2	CASSLGGQVRYEQYF	TGTGCCAGCAGCTTGGGAGGGCAGGTCCGCTACGAGCAGTACTTC
TRBV6-1	-	TRBJ2-7	-	CASSDLAEATKQYF	TGTGCCAGCAGTGACTTGGCGGAGGCTACGAAGCAGTACTTC
TRBV6-5	-	TRBJ2-7	-	CASSYRASYEQYF	TGTGCCAGCAGTTACCGCGCTTCCTACGAGCAGTACTTC
TRBV18	-	TRBJ1-5	-	CASSPPYSNQPQHF	TGTGCCAGCTCACCACCGTATAGCAATCAGCCCCAGCATTTT
TRBV7-2	-	TRBJ2-7	TRBD2	CASTPRREGEQYF	TGTGCCAGCACCCCCCGGCGGGAGGGCGAGCAGTACTTC
TRBV18	-	TRBJ1-5	-	CASSLDPFSQPQHF	TGTGCCAGCTCACTAGATCCGTTTTCCCAGCCCCAGCATTTT
TRBV5-1	-	TRBJ2-1	-	CASSLADRWRYEQFF	TGCGCCAGCAGCTTGGCAGACAGGTGGAGGTATGAGCAGTTCTTC
TRBV30	-	TRBJ2-1	TRBD2	CAWSAPGLVFHEQFF	TGTGCCTGGAGTGCCCCGGGACTAGTATTCCATGAGCAGTTCTTC
TRBV30	-	TRBJ1-1	TRBD1	CAWSLGGGTGDTEAFF	TGTGCCTGGAGTCTGGGGGGCGGGACAGGGGACACTGAAGCTTTCTTT
TRBV5-1	-	TRBJ2-7	TRBD1	CASSLRQGIYEQYF	TGCGCCAGCAGCTTGAGACAGGGTATTTACGAGCAGTACTTC